This entry is about one T cell receptor (beta chain). What antigen it recognizes has not been identified. No clone much larger than this one lies a single base away; base qualities are absent. This entry is derived from a study of human T cells and chemical hapten exposure (dated by TCRdb to the early 2020s). Concerning the study at large: The libraries were sequenced as a pool, and the TCR yield per sample differed mostly because of small variations in library volumes within the pool. This study followed changes in the peripheral blood TCR repertoire in vivo during primary and secondary sensitization of alopecia patients to the hapten diphenylcyclopropenone (DPC). Each blood RNA sample was used to sequence both TCR alpha and TCR beta chains. The paper's findings and limits, for the study overall: After repeated subsampling, the strength of the expansion versus patch-test correlation and the threshold at which it became significant changed. The number of TCRs above 1 in 1000 frequency did not change with DPC sensitization; there was no evidence of global repertoire structure alterations.

Libraries came from RACE. The instrument was a NextSeq 500. During library preparation, unique molecular identifiers were attached to individual cDNA molecules so that TCRs could be counted in a quantitative, reproducible way. Under the source paper's analysis protocol: A median of roughly 99,000 TCRs per sample was observed, with a range of about 23,224 to 690,600. The Decombinator software suite was used to annotate the V, J and CDR3 of the TCR reads. For the PS versus PT1 abundance plots, all samples were subsampled to the same number of TCRs (28,000). Expanded TCRs were defined as absent before sensitization and observed at least eight times at the 2-week time point. TCRdb ran its own pipeline on the public reads, namely fastp trimming at Q25 and MiXCR clone calling, and kept in-frame beta chains. Records with the same CDR3 protein are collapsed into one entry carrying the most frequent genes and DNA. The V and J calls, along with clone size, are taken from TCRdb and not from the paper's own processing. The table for this sample lists more than 70,000 distinct CDR3 sequences; approximately 9% of them were counted only once. Of the sample, 2.9% is held by the ten largest clones.

Measured from the cysteine to the phenylalanine, the CDR3 is 16 residues long. Here the CDR3 DNA is all that survives: 48 bases in frame from base 1. The germline V gene (reference sequence) sets CDR1 to MNHEY and CDR2 to SMNVEV. Relative to germline, V is 6 bases shorter and J is 5 bases shorter, with 23 bases between their ends. What this sample's time point label stands for: healthy volunteer bleed at 2 weeks. Total RNA was extracted from unfractionated whole blood that had been collected in Tempus Blood RNA tubes. Five or six healthy volunteers served as TCR sequencing controls and were bled at day 0, 2 weeks and 6 weeks.

Sequencing was carried out using whole blood. The chain joins TRBV27 to TRBJ2-7, and the D gene may be TRBD2, 5 bases matching. The TCR originated in a female donor in good health. Some clones in this sample may be carry-over from other donors' samples. This receptor carries the CDR3 CASSLSSGITLNEQYF. In nucleotides, the sequence is TGTGCCAGCAGCCTCTCTTCCGGGATAACCTTGAACGAGCAGTACTTC.